This passage covers 10 T cell receptor beta chains from one sample sequenced in a study of T cell repertoires in ileal Crohn's disease. Indicated time point: inflamed ileum from the surgical specimen. TCRdb keeps only in-frame clones here, not all; method: immunoSEQ multiplex PCR. The table includes roughly 10,000 clones, over 75% detected once. Sample: ileal tissue. These receptors all come from an adult with Crohn's disease.

DNA of the CDR3: TGTGCCAGTAGTATAGGCCAGACAGGGTTGGCTGAAGCTTTCTTT. Protein product: CASSIGQTGLAEAFF. This chain uses TRBV19 with TRBJ1-1; 7 bases align to TRBD1. With 1 base clipped from V and 6 bases from J, the junction kept 8 bases outside the gene matches. Germline values: CDR1 LNHDA, CDR2 SQIVND (reference sequence). CDR3 length: 15 amino acids.

The chain carries TRBV20-1 and TRBJ2-7, with D perhaps TRBD2 (6 bases). There are 11 residues in the CDR3. V was clipped by 5 bases and J by 6 bases, with 11 bases between them. The germline gives CDR1 DFQATT, CDR2 SNEGSKA (reference sequence). CDR3 sequence (DNA): TGCAGTGCTCACGGGGGAGGCGAGCAGTACGTC. It encodes CSAHGGGEQYV.

This clone has more than one count but fewer than ten. This chain connects TRBV5-6 to TRBJ2-1; 12 nucleotides line up with TRBD2. The germline V gene encodes CDR1 SGHDT and CDR2 YYEEEE. V dropped 7 bases and J dropped 5; count of bases not matched to a gene: 13. The CDR3 contains 17 residues. CDR3: CASANPSGRAGNNEQFF. The CDR3 DNA reads as TGTGCCAGCGCAAACCCTAGCGGGAGGGCCGGGAACAATGAGCAGTTCTTC.

This clone was seen a few times. The chain carries TRBV7-2 and TRBJ2-6, with no clear D. This CDR3 is built from 15 residues. Trimming shortened V by 0 bases and J by 1 base, and 4 bases separated the two germline ends. Germline loops: CDR1 SGHTA, CDR2 FQGNSA. CDR3 sequence reads: CASSLAYSGANVLTF. The CDR3 DNA sequence: TGTGCCAGCAGCTTAGCCTATTCTGGGGCCAACGTCCTGACTTTC. The full variable domain, completed using reference TRBV7-2 and TRBJ2-6, is GAGVSQSPSNKVTEKGKDVELRCDPISGHTALYWYRQSLGQGLEFLIYFQGNSAPDKSGLPSDRFSAERTGGSVSTLTIQRTQQEDSAVYLCASSLAYSGANVLTFGAGSRLTVL.

This clone qualifies as large. This chain uses TRBV5-1 with TRBJ2-2; 11 positions agree with TRBD2. Germline assignment: CDR1 SGHRS and CDR2 YFSETQ. The CDR3 sequence is 15 residues long. The junction had 2 bases not matched to a gene; V was cut back by 0 bases and J by 7 bases. The CDR3 DNA follows: TGCGCCAGCAGCTTGGTCACTAGCGGGAGCGGGGAGCTGTTTTTT. Its protein is CASSLVTSGSGELFF.

The CDR3 nucleotides read TGTGCCATCAGTGCAGGGACAGGTTCTACCGGGGAGCTGTTTTTT. Translation gives CAISAGTGSTGELFF. This chain connects TRBV10-3 to TRBJ2-2, with 8 positions matching TRBD1. The germline CDR1 and CDR2 sequences are ENHRY and SYGVKD. This CDR3 comprises 15 residues. V lost 4 bases to trimming and J lost 5 bases; unmatched junction nucleotides: 6.

The genes are TRBV30 and TRBJ1-6, with TRBD1 identical over 8 bases. CDR1 is GTSNPN and CDR2 is SVGIG in the germline V gene (reference sequence). V was pared by 3 bases and J by 0 bases, with 4 bases of the junction left unmatched. This CDR3 has 16 residues. The CDR3 protein is CAWRGDRSSYNSPLHF. DNA of the CDR3: TGTGCCTGGAGGGGGGACAGGAGCTCCTATAATTCACCCCTCCACTTT.

CDR3 protein: CASSVRLAPNTGELFF. CDR3 bases: TGTGCCAGCAGTGTCAGACTAGCGCCGAACACCGGGGAGCTGTTTTTT. J is TRBJ2-2 and V is TRBV25-1; TRBD2 agrees at 8 bases. The CDR3 totals 16 residues. In germline, CDR1 is MGHDK, CDR2 SYGVNS. V shed 4 bases, J shed 0 bases, and the junction held 4 bases outside the gene matches.

The chain links TRBV6-1 to TRBJ2-7, with D unclear. CDR1 and CDR2 from the germline V gene are MNHNS and SASEGT. The V gene lost 3 bases and the J gene lost 3 bases, with 12 bases spanning the gap. This CDR3 spans 14 amino acids. DNA of the CDR3: TGTGCCAGCAGTGAGTCCAGCCCCAACTACGAGCAGTACTTC. Translating it yields CASSESSPNYEQYF.

The chain joins TRBV6-5 to TRBJ2-1; 7 nucleotides line up with TRBD2. Germline CDR1 and CDR2: MNHEY and SVGAGI. Trimming at V came to 0 bases and at J to 8 bases, leaving 7 bases not matched to a gene. The CDR3 has 15 residues. The CDR3 region has the DNA TGTGCCAGCAGTTACTCGGTGACTAGCAGGGATGAGCAGTTCTTC. Translation gives CASSYSVTSRDEQFF.